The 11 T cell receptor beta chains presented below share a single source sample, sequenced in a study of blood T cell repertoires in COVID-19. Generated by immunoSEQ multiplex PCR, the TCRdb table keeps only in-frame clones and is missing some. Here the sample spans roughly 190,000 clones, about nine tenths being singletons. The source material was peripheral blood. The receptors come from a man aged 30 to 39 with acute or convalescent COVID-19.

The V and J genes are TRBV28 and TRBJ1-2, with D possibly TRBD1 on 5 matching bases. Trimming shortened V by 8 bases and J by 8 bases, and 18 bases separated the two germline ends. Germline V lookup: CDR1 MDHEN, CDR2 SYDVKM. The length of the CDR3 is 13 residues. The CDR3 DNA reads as TGTGCCAGCCTCGGAGGGACCCCCACGGGCTACACCTTC. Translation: CASLGGTPTGYTF.

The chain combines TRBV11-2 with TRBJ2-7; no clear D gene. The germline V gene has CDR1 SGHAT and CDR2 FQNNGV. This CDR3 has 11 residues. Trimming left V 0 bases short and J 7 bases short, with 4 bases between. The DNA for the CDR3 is TGTGCCAGCAGCTTAGAACGGGAGCAGTACTTC. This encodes CASSLEREQYF.

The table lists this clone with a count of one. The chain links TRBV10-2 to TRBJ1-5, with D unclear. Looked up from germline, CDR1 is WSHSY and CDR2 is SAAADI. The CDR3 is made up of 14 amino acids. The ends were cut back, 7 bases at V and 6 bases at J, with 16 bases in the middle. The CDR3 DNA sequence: TGCGCCAGCACCTCTGACAAACGGCGTCAGCCCCAGCATTTT. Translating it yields CASTSDKRRQPQHF.

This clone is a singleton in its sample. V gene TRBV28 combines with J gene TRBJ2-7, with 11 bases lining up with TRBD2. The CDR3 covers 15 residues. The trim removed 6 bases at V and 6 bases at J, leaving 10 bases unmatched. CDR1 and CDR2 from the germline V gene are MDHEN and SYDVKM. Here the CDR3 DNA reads TGTGCCAGCAGCAAAACCGGGACTAGCGGTAGCGAGCAGTACTTC. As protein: CASSKTGTSGSEQYF.

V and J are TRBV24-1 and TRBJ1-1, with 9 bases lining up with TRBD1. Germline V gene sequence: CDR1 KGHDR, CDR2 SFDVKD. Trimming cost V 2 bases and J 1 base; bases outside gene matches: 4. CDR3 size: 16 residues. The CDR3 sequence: CATSDSGTGRNTEAFF. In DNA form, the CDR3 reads TGTGCCACCAGTGATTCTGGGACAGGGAGGAACACTGAAGCTTTCTTT.

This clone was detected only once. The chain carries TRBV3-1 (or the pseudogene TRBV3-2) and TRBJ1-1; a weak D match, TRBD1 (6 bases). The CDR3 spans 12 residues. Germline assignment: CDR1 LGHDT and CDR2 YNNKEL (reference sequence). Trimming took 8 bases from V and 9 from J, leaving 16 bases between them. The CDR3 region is CASEDSPGKAFF. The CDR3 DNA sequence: TGTGCCAGCGAGGACAGCCCCGGCAAAGCTTTCTTT.

The CDR3 here is CASIGQGRQETQYF. CDR3 nucleotide sequence: TGTGCCAGCATTGGACAGGGGCGTCAGGAGACCCAGTACTTC. The chain is built from TRBV5-6 and TRBJ2-5, with 9 bases lining up with TRBD1. Germline values: CDR1 SGHDT, CDR2 YYEEEE. The trim removed 6 bases at V and 5 bases at J, leaving 8 bases unmatched. This CDR3 region has 14 residues.

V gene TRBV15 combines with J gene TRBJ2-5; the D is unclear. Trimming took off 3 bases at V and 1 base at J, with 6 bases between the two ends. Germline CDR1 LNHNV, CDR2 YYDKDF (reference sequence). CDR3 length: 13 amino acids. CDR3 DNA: TGTGCCACCAGCAGGGAGCCCCAAGAGACCCAGTACTTC. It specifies CATSREPQETQYF.

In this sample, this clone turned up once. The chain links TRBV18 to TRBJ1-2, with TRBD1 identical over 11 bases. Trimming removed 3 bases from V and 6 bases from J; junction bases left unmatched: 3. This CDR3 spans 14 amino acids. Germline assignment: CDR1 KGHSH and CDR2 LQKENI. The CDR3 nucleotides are TGTGCCAGCTCACCTGGGACAGGGGGTAATGGCTACACCTTC. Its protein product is CASSPGTGGNGYTF.

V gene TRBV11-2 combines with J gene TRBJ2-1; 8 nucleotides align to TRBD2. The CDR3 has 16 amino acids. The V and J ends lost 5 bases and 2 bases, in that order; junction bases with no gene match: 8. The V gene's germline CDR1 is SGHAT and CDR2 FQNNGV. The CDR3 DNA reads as TGTGCCAGCAGCCTAATGAGCGGGAGCGCCTACAATGAGCAGTTCTTC. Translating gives CASSLMSGSAYNEQFF. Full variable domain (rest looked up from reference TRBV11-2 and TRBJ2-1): EAGVAQSPRYKIIEKRQSVAFWCNPISGHATLYWYQQILGQGPKLLIQFQNNGVVDDSQLPKDRFSAERLKGVDSTLKIQPAKLEDSAVYLCASSLMSGSAYNEQFFGPGTRLTVL.

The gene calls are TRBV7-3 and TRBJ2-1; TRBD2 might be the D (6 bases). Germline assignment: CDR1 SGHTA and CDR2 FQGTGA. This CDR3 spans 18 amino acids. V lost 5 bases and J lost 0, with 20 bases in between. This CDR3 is CASSPRGRRGTSYNEQFF. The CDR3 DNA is TGTGCCAGCAGCCCTCGGGGGAGGCGCGGGACCTCCTACAATGAGCAGTTCTTC.